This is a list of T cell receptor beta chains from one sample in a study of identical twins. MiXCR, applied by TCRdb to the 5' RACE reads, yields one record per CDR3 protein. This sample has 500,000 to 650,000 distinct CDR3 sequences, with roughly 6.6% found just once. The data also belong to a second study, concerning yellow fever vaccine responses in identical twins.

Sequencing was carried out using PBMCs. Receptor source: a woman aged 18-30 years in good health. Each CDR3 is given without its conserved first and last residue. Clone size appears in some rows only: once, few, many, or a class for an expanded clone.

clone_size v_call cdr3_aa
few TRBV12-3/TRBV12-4 ASRRGDGYT
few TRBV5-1 ASSLQLAGPNNEQF
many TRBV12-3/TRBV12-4 ASSLGGMGGYT
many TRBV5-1 ASSLGGDRRYGYT
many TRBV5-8 ASSLDFRQYNEQF
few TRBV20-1 SARVQGAGVFNQPQH
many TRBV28 ASSLGRGGYTGELF
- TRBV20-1 SANLGTGGTEAF
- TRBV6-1 ASSSRGRVYYEQY
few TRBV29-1 TRQVLTYEQY
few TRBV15 ATSRGGTGSQETQY
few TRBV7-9 ASSLRGLAEAYNEQF
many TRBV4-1 ASSQDSPSSYNEQF
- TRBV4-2 ASSQDMSPSGGAGTDTQY
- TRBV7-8 ASRPRGGFGGYT
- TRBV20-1 SARPRESGYNEQF
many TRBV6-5 ASSYSAQETQY
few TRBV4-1 ASTPTGEPLYNSPLH
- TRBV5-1 ASSRTGDSETQY
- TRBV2 ASSVALAGVGEQF
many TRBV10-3 AISDSGQLNEKLF
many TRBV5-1 ASSSGGNGYT
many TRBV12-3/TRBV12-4 ASSLGTVSYEQY
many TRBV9 ASSGNEQF
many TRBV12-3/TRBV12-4 ASSSTGGTETQY
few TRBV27 ASSPRPGQGAQNTEAF
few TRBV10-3 AISASGARIDQF
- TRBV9 ASSVAPSGANVLT
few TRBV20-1 SAGTSGISYNEQF
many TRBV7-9 ASTPGGIIYNEQF
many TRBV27 ASRLQGGYQETQY
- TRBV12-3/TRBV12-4 ASSLDSPRQGEQF
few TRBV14 ASSHDSTEAF
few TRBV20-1 SAATGTGVADTQY
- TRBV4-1 ASSQDLSGNYGYT
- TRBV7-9 ASSRLGQETQY
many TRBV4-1 ASSQEGTPLSNEQF
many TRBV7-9 ASSLRGAGDSEQF
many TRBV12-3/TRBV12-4 ASSLSGEYGYT
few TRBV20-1 SALTGQETQY
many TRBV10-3 AISEFTGNNSPLH
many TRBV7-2 ASSLAGAKNIQY
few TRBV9 ASSVGGTRTGELF
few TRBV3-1 ASSLGLAGEEY
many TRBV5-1 ASSLAPSGTGTTGELF
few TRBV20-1 SAAPYYGYT
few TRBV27 ASRSWGGLAGESTDTQY
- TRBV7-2 ASSSVTGRSGANVLT
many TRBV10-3 AISESGTANNEQF
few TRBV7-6 ASSQKIHGVKETQY
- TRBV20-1 SARDSQRGFTDTQY
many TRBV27 ASSFKPFNYGYT
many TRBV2 ASRRLASTGELF
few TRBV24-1 ATSERGKGSGANVLT
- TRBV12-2 ASRFYLCWSSYNEQF